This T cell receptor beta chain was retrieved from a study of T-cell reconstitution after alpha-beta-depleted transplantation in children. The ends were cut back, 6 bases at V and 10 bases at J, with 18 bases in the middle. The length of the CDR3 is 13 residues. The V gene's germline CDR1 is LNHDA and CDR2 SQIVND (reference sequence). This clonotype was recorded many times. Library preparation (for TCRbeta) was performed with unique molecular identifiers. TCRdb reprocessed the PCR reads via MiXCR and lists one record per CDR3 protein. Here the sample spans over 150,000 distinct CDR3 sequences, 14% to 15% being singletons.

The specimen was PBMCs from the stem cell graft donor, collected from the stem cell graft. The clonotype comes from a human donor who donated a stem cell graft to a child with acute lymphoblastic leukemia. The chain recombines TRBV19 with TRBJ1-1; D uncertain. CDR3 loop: CASSGDRVKGAFF. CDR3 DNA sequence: TGTGCCAGTAGCGGCGATAGGGTCAAGGGAGCTTTCTTT.